This entry is about one T cell receptor (beta chain). The data originate from a study of blood T cell repertoires in COVID-19. Exposed participants encountered a COVID-19 case during the 2 weeks preceding study entry. The CDR3 extends over 14 amino acids. V shed 4 bases and J 2 bases; nucleotides not matched to a gene: 2. Germline V gene lookup returns CDR1 LNHDA and CDR2 SQIVND (reference sequence). The data were produced by immunoSEQ multiplex PCR, yet TCRdb's version contains in-frame clones alone and is incomplete. The table records roughly 150,000 clones, 65% to 85% of them present only once. The clonotype originates from a man aged 70 or older who had been exposed to COVID-19. The gene calls are TRBV19 and TRBJ2-1; 7 bases are a match to TRBD1. Material: PBMCs or T cells enriched from blood (not recorded which). CDR3 sequence (DNA): TGTGCCAGTAGTACTGGGACAGCCTACAATGAGCAGTTCTTC. Encoded protein: CASSTGTAYNEQFF. Looking up the rest from reference TRBV19 and TRBJ2-1 gives the full variable domain: DGGITQSPKYLFRKEGQNVTLSCEQNLNHDAMYWYRQDPGQGLRLIYYSQIVNDFQKGDIAEGYSVSREKKESFPLTVTSAQKNPTAFYLCASSTGTAYNEQFFGPGTRLTVL.